The entry that follows covers one TCR beta chain sequence. As yet, its antigen is unknown. The sample originates from a study of cytomegalovirus exposure and HLA in healthy donors. In the PCR, 60 Vbeta and 13 Jbeta primers were used. Sequenced by immunoSEQ multiplex PCR; TCRdb stores in-frame clones only, minus some. The profile shows roughly 200,000 clones, approximately 9.5% of them singletons. Study findings and constraints: An apparent linkage of common viral pathogens to several of the most significant clusters emerged in a later analysis. The listing of 150 or so TCR beta chains classed them as cytomegalovirus-associated.

Sequencing used PBMCs. This receptor was identified in a woman in her twenties or thirties in good health and CMV-seropositive.

CDR3 bases: TGTGCCAGCAGTGAACCCCCGCGGGGGAGGGGCACTGAAGCTTTCTTT. Protein sequence: CASSEPPRGRGTEAFF. This chain uses TRBV6-1 with TRBJ1-1; D possibly corresponds to TRBD1 (5 bases). CDR3 length: 16 amino acids. The germline V and J ends were trimmed by 2 bases and 4 bases, with 17 bases remaining between them. Germline CDR1 is MNHNS and CDR2 is SASEGT.